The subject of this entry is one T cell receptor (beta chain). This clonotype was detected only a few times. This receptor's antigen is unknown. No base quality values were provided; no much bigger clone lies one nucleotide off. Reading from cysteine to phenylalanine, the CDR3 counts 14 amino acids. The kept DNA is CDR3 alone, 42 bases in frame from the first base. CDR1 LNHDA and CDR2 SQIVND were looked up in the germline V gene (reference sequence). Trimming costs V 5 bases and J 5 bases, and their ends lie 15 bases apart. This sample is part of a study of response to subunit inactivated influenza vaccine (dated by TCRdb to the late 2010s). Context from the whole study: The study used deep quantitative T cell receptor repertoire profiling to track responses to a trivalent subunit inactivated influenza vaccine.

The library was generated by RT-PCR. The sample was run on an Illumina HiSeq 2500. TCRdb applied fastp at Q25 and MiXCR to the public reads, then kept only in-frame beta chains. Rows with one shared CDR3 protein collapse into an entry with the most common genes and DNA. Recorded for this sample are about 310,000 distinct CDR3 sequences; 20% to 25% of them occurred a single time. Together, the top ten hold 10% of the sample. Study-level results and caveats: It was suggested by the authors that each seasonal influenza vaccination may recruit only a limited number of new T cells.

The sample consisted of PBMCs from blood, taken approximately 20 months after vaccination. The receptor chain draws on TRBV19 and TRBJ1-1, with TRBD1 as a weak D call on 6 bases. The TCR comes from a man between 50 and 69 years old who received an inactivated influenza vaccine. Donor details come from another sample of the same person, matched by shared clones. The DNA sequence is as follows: TGTGCCAGTAGTTTCGGACCGAGGGGGACTGAAGCTTTCTTT. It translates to CASSFGPRGTEAFF. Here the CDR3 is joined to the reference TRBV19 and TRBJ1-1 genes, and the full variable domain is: DGGITQSPKYLFRKEGQNVTLSCEQNLNHDAMYWYRQDPGQGLRLIYYSQIVNDFQKGDIAEGYSVSREKKESFPLTVTSAQKNPTAFYLCASSFGPRGTEAFFGQGTRLTVV.